The next 22 T cell receptor beta chains were all read from a single sample in a study of PD-1 blockade in classical Hodgkin lymphoma. Brentuximab vedotin exposure varied, and every patient relapsed after autologous stem cell transplantation. The method was immunoSEQ multiplex PCR; TCRdb's version includes in-frame clones alone and lacks a portion of them. The data show about 62,000 clones, with about 91% seen just once and around 13% held by the top ten. The sequences come from peripheral blood mononuclear cells (PBMCs), collected at baseline. The receptors derive from a human donor with classical Hodgkin lymphoma.

The chain has TRBV12-5 and TRBJ2-7; TRBD1 agrees at 10 bases. The germline V gene encodes CDR1 LGHNT and CDR2 FRNRAP. With 4 bases clipped from V and 3 bases from J, the junction kept 3 bases outside the gene matches. The CDR3 is 14 residues long. CDR3 bases: TGTGCTAGTGGTTATCGGGACAGGGGCTACGAGCAGTACTTC. Translated, it gives CASGYRDRGYEQYF.

J is TRBJ1-1 and V is TRBV7-3, with D maybe TRBD1 (5 bases). Looked up from germline, CDR1 is SGHTA and CDR2 is FQGTGA. The length of the CDR3 is 15 residues. Deletions cut 2 bases from V and 3 bases from J, with 13 bases between. The CDR3 nucleotides are TGTGCCAGCAGCTTACAGCAGGGTGGATACACTGAAGCTTTCTTT. This codes for CASSLQQGGYTEAFF.

This clone was observed a single time. The chain couples TRBV7-9 to TRBJ1-4; 8 nucleotides align to TRBD1. J lost 4 bases, V lost 5 bases, and 3 bases had no gene match. CDR1 SEHNR and CDR2 FQNEAQ come from the germline V gene (reference sequence). This CDR3 has 14 amino acids. The CDR3 is CASSPGQGNEKLFF. As DNA, the CDR3 is TGTGCCAGCAGCCCCGGACAGGGTAATGAAAAACTGTTTTTT.

The rearrangement uses TRBV6-4 and TRBJ2-1, with 9 bases that match TRBD2. The CDR3 is made up of 16 amino acids. V lost 6 bases and J lost 8; bases outside the gene matches: 14. Germline V CDR1 and CDR2: MRHNA, SNTAGT. The CDR3 DNA reads TGTGCCAGCAGCCGGCTAGCGGGGTTAAACAAGTATGAGCAGTTCTTC. Its protein is CASSRLAGLNKYEQFF.

The chain combines TRBV4-2 with TRBJ2-7; 14 nucleotides match TRBD2. Germline V gene lookup returns CDR1 LGHNA and CDR2 YNFKEQ. The CDR3 is made up of 17 amino acids. The J segment lost 5 bases and the V segment lost 1 base, leaving 7 bases of the junction unmatched. CDR3 loop: CASSQARLAGGSNEQYF. CDR3 nucleotide sequence: TGTGCCAGCAGCCAAGCCCGACTAGCGGGGGGGTCCAACGAGCAGTACTTC.

The J gene is TRBJ1-2, the V gene TRBV6-5; D unresolved. V lost 3 bases and J lost 6, with 20 bases in between. Per the germline V gene, CDR1 is MNHEY and CDR2 is SVGAGI. The CDR3 runs 16 residues. The CDR3 reads CASSYIPVSPRDGYTF. The CDR3 region has the DNA TGTGCCAGCAGTTATATCCCCGTGTCGCCTAGGGATGGCTACACCTTC.

The V and J genes are TRBV5-7 and TRBJ2-6; weak D call: TRBD1 (6 bases). TRBV5-7 falls under the ORF class, with uncertain function. Trimming removed 3 bases from V and 2 bases from J, with 15 bases in between. The CDR3 extends over 17 amino acids. CDR3 nucleotides: TGTGCCAGCAGCTACGGACAGTCCGGGACTGGGGCCAACGTCCTGACTTTC. It translates to CASSYGQSGTGANVLTF.

The V gene is TRBV14, the J gene TRBJ2-7, with TRBD1 identical over 9 bases. Per germline, CDR1 SGHDN and CDR2 FVKESK. CDR3 size: 13 residues. V lost 5 bases to trimming and J lost 9 bases; unmatched junction nucleotides: 8. In nucleotides, the CDR3 is TGTGCCAGCAGCAGGACAGGGGTCGGGTGGCAGTACTTC. This encodes CASSRTGVGWQYF.

The chain recombines TRBV13 with TRBJ2-5; either TRBD1 or TRBD2 may fit D (6 bases each). CDR1 is PRHDT and CDR2 is FYEKMQ in the germline V gene (reference sequence). The germline V and J ends were trimmed by 2 bases and 1 base, with 14 bases remaining between them. The CDR3 is 16 amino acids. The CDR3 loop is CASSLRGVGSQETQYF. CDR3 nucleotides: TGTGCCAGCAGCTTAAGGGGGGTGGGCAGCCAAGAGACCCAGTACTTC.

The gene calls are TRBV5-6 and TRBJ1-5; D is uncertain. In germline, CDR1 is SGHDT, CDR2 YYEEEE. This CDR3 is 14 amino acids long. The germline V and J ends were trimmed by 2 bases and 0 bases, with 6 bases remaining between them. CDR3 sequence reads: CASSLGYSNQPQHF. The CDR3 DNA reads TGTGCCAGCAGCTTAGGATATAGCAATCAGCCCCAGCATTTT.

A few counts support this clone. The rearrangement links TRBV13 to TRBJ1-2; D remains unclear. CDR1 is PRHDT and CDR2 is FYEKMQ in the germline V gene (reference sequence). The CDR3 contains 14 residues. With 0 bases removed from V and 4 bases from J, the gap between germline ends came to 9 bases. The CDR3 nucleotides are TGTGCCAGCAGCTTAGGCCGACTCAGCTATGGCTACACCTTC. It translates to CASSLGRLSYGYTF.

The chain is built from TRBV13 and TRBJ2-7, with D uncertain. The germline V and J ends were trimmed by 0 bases and 9 bases, with 6 bases remaining between them. The CDR3 loop spans 11 amino acids. Germline loops: CDR1 PRHDT, CDR2 FYEKMQ (reference sequence). The CDR3 is CASSLGQAQYF. The CDR3 DNA sequence: TGTGCCAGCAGCTTAGGGCAGGCGCAGTACTTC. Combining the CDR3 with reference TRBV13 and TRBJ2-7 gives the whole variable domain AAGVIQSPRHLIKEKRETATLKCYPIPRHDTVYWYQQGPGQDPQFLISFYEKMQSDKGSIPDRFSAQQFSDYHSELNMSSLELGDSALYFCASSLGQAQYFGPGTRLTVT.

This chain joins TRBV19 and TRBJ1-2; tentatively, D is TRBD1 (6 bases). CDR3 size: 13 residues. Looked up from germline, CDR1 is LNHDA and CDR2 is SQIVND (reference sequence). V lost 5 bases to trimming and J lost 7 bases, with 14 bases between them. CDR3 residues: CASSPQGYSGYTF. In DNA form, the CDR3 reads TGTGCCAGTAGTCCACAGGGTTATTCTGGCTACACCTTC.

The V call is TRBV19, the J call TRBJ2-7; 11 positions agree with TRBD1. CDR1 and CDR2 (germline): LNHDA, SQIVND (reference sequence). CDR3 size: 16 residues. Germline trimming cut 2 bases from V and 4 bases from J; bases unmatched to any gene: 7. CDR3 DNA sequence: TGTGCCAGTAGTATAAGTCGGGGGACAGGGGGTTACGAGCAGTACTTC. It specifies CASSISRGTGGYEQYF.

The chain is built from TRBV28 and TRBJ2-7; 9 positions match TRBD1. The CDR3 extends over 16 amino acids. Germline CDR1 and CDR2: MDHEN and SYDVKM. J gave up 2 bases and V 8 bases, and 13 bases lay outside the gene matches. The CDR3: CASDPSQGQGTYEQYF. The CDR3 bases are TGTGCCAGCGATCCTTCTCAGGGACAGGGAACCTACGAGCAGTACTTC.

The chain combines TRBV7-2 with TRBJ2-3; 15 bases align to TRBD2. The ends lost 2 bases at V and 4 bases at J; junction bases unmatched: 4. The CDR3 length is 17 residues. Germline V gives CDR1 SGHTA, CDR2 FQGNSA. The CDR3 sequence: CASSLQGLAGGSDTQYF. In DNA form, the CDR3 reads TGTGCCAGCAGCTTACAGGGACTAGCGGGGGGTTCAGATACGCAGTATTTT.

The chain couples TRBV4-3 to TRBJ2-1; 13 bases agree with TRBD2. Germline V gene data show CDR1 as LGHNA and CDR2 as YSLEER. Trimming took 4 bases from V and 9 from J; bases not matched to a gene: 15. This CDR3 is built from 18 residues. The CDR3 sequence: CASSLLHVRTSGGVEQFF. CDR3 nucleotides: TGCGCCAGCAGCCTCCTCCATGTTAGGACTAGCGGGGGCGTTGAGCAGTTCTTC.

The chain is built from TRBV29-1 and TRBJ2-3, with TRBD2 matching over 10 bases. CDR1 and CDR2 (germline): SQVTM, ANQGSEA. Trimming removed 3 bases from V and 7 bases from J; junction bases left unmatched: 7. The CDR3 covers 14 residues. In nucleotides, the CDR3 is TGCAGCGTTGAGGGACTAGCGCATTTCAATACGCAGTATTTT. It yields the protein CSVEGLAHFNTQYF.

The J gene is TRBJ2-2, the V gene TRBV21-1; the table names TRBD1, a call not compared with the DNA. TRBV21-1 is a listed pseudogene. This CDR3 spans 15 amino acids. In DNA, the CDR3 is TGTGCCAGCAGCAAAGTCAGGGGAAGAACCGGGGAGCTGTTTTTT. This encodes CASSKVRGRTGELFF.

The rearrangement uses TRBV10-3 and TRBJ1-5; D is undetermined. This CDR3 region has 15 residues. V gave up 2 bases and J gave up 0 bases, with 8 bases separating them. CDR1 ENHRY and CDR2 SYGVKD come from the germline V gene. CDR3 in amino acids: CAISEGGISNQPQHF. CDR3 sequence (DNA): TGTGCCATCAGTGAGGGAGGTATTAGCAATCAGCCCCAGCATTTT.

This clone was seen once. The chain recombines TRBV19 with TRBJ1-5; D is undetermined. The CDR3 length is 11 residues. The ends were cut back, 5 bases at V and 6 bases at J, with 5 bases in the middle. Germline assignment: CDR1 LNHDA and CDR2 SQIVND (reference sequence). The CDR3 protein is CASSEGQPQHF. CDR3 sequence (DNA): TGTGCCAGTAGTGAGGGTCAGCCCCAGCATTTT.

The V and J genes are TRBV19 and TRBJ2-1; maybe TRBD1 (6 bases). CDR1 and CDR2 (germline): LNHDA, SQIVND (reference sequence). This CDR3 comprises 12 residues. V was clipped by 3 bases and J by 6 bases, with 6 bases between them. The CDR3 spells CASSMTGNEQFF. CDR3 bases: TGTGCCAGTAGTATGACAGGCAATGAGCAGTTCTTC. The entire variable domain, with the rest obtained from reference TRBV19 and TRBJ2-1, is as follows: DGGITQSPKYLFRKEGQNVTLSCEQNLNHDAMYWYRQDPGQGLRLIYYSQIVNDFQKGDIAEGYSVSREKKESFPLTVTSAQKNPTAFYLCASSMTGNEQFFGPGTRLTVL.